What follows is one TCR beta chain and its context. The entry originates in a study of blood T cell repertoires in COVID-19. Study summary: Material from acute and convalescent COVID-19 was sourced from the United States, Italy and Spain. The analysed material was cDNA or gDNA that came from T cells, B-cell-depleted T cells, or PBMCs.

This CDR3 region has 16 residues. The V end was cut by 0 bases, the J end by 5 bases, with 17 bases between. CDR1 and CDR2 (germline): SGHDT, YYEEEE. As processed by the authors: Estimation of nucleated cell counts was performed using reference gene primer amplification. The assay was immunoSEQ multiplex PCR, and TCRdb's table has in-frame clones only and misses some. D and trimming were read from the DNA, whereas the V and J calls and clone size are those reported in that table. The profile shows some 56,000 clones, 70% to 90% of them singletons. The chain is built from TRBV5-6 and TRBJ1-2, with D unclear. Material: peripheral blood. The sequence came from a human donor in a cohort sampled during active COVID-19. The CDR3 sequence: CASSLEGRTSFYGYTF. The CDR3 DNA reads as TGTGCCAGCAGCTTGGAGGGCAGGACTAGCTTTTATGGCTACACCTTC.